Below, 22 T cell receptor beta chains from the same sample are listed, as sequenced in a study of immune characteristics of hereditary and idiopathic chronic pancreatitis. The pancreas tissue came from patients undergoing total pancreatectomy with islet autotransplantation. Assay: immunoSEQ multiplex PCR; the TCRdb copy retains only in-frame clones and omits some. Of approximately 1,800 clones in the sample, 74% were seen once. Source material: pancreas tissue with hereditary chronic pancreatitis. These receptors all come from a human donor with chronic pancreatitis.

The chain employs TRBV5-1 and TRBJ1-1, with D possibly TRBD1 on 5 matching bases. V was cut by 4 bases and J by 1 base, with 17 bases left in between. This CDR3 comprises 16 residues. Germline V gene lookup returns CDR1 SGHRS and CDR2 YFSETQ. CDR3 in DNA: TGCGCCAGCAGCCCGAACGTAGGGGCTGGGAACACTGAAGCTTTCTTT. Its protein product is CASSPNVGAGNTEAFF. Filled out from reference TRBV5-1 and TRBJ1-1, the complete variable domain reads KAGVTQTPRYLIKTRGQQVTLSCSPISGHRSVSWYQQTPGQGLQFLFEYFSETQRNKGNFPGRFSGRQFSNSRSEMNVSTLELGDSALYLCASSPNVGAGNTEAFFGQGTRLTVV.

This chain uses TRBV12-5 with TRBJ2-7, with 10 bases fitting TRBD2. J was trimmed by 4 bases and V by 4 bases; bases with no gene match: 13. From germline, CDR1 is LGHNT and CDR2 FRNRAP. This CDR3 contains 17 residues. CDR3 DNA sequence: TGTGCTAGTGGTTGCCGGACTAGCGGAGAAAACGGTTACGAGCAGTACTTC. The encoded protein is CASGCRTSGENGYEQYF.

This clone was seen more than once but under ten times. The J gene is TRBJ2-3, the V gene TRBV3-1 (or the pseudogene TRBV3-2); 9 bases agree with TRBD1. This CDR3 contains 17 residues. Looked up from germline, CDR1 is LGHDT and CDR2 is YNNKEL (reference sequence). After removal of 1 base from V and 4 bases from J, the junction contained 9 bases not matched to a gene. The CDR3 sequence is CASSQGGAGQGADTQYF. The DNA of the CDR3 is TGTGCCAGCAGCCAAGGCGGCGCGGGACAGGGAGCAGATACGCAGTATTTT.

V and J are TRBV7-6 and TRBJ2-2; 9 bases match TRBD2. The CDR3 spans 18 residues. CDR1 and CDR2 from the germline V gene are SGHVS and FNYEAQ. Trimming took 4 bases from V and 0 from J; bases not matched to a gene: 9. The CDR3, as DNA: TGTGCCAGCAGCTATGTTAATAGCGGGAGACCGAACACCGGGGAGCTGTTTTTT. It is translated as CASSYVNSGRPNTGELFF.

The chain carries TRBV7-3 and TRBJ2-2; weak D call: TRBD2 (5 bases). This CDR3 is built from 14 residues. The germline gives CDR1 SGHTA, CDR2 FQGTGA. V was shortened by 2 bases and J by 4 bases, with 8 bases between the two germline ends. This chain's CDR3 is CASSLLASTGELFF. The DNA of the CDR3 is TGTGCCAGCAGCTTACTAGCCAGCACCGGGGAGCTGTTTTTT. Looking up the rest from reference TRBV7-3 and TRBJ2-2 gives the full variable domain: GAGVSQTPSNKVTEKGKYVELRCDPISGHTALYWYRQSLGQGPEFLIYFQGTGAADDSGLPNDRFFAVRPEGSVSTLKIQRTERGDSAVYLCASSLLASTGELFFGEGSRLTVL.

The rearrangement joins TRBV7-6 to TRBJ2-1, with 13 positions matching TRBD2. CDR1 and CDR2 (germline): SGHVS, FNYEAQ. This CDR3 region has 15 residues. Trimming removed 5 bases from V and 7 bases from J; junction bases left unmatched: 5. Written as DNA, the CDR3 is TGTGCCAGCAGCCAAGGACTAGCGGGAGAAAATGAGCAGTTCTTC. Translation gives CASSQGLAGENEQFF.

J is TRBJ2-2 and V is TRBV2; 11 bases are shared with TRBD1. The germline V gene has CDR1 SNHLY and CDR2 FYNNEI. V lost 4 bases and J lost 5; bases outside the gene matches: 3. The CDR3 spans 15 residues. This CDR3 is CASSAGQGATGELFF. CDR3 coding DNA: TGTGCCAGCAGTGCCGGACAGGGGGCAACCGGGGAGCTGTTTTTT.

The chain carries TRBV6-1 and TRBJ1-1, with 8 bases identical to TRBD1. The CDR3 totals 16 residues. V lost 1 base to trimming and J lost 3 bases; unmatched junction nucleotides: 7. CDR1 is MNHNS and CDR2 is SASEGT in the germline V gene. This CDR3 is CASSEEAGGHDTEAFF. In DNA form, the CDR3 reads TGTGCCAGCAGTGAAGAGGCAGGGGGCCATGACACTGAAGCTTTCTTT.

This chain joins TRBV6-5 and TRBJ1-6; 7 bases are a match to TRBD1. CDR3 length equals 12 residues. Germline CDR1 MNHEY, CDR2 SVGAGI. Germline trimming cut 8 bases from V and 14 bases from J; bases unmatched to any gene: 9. The CDR3 nucleotides are TGTGCCAGCCAAAACAGGGGCTCGGCCCTCCACTTT. It encodes CASQNRGSALHF.

The J gene is TRBJ2-3, the V gene TRBV6-2 or TRBV6-3; 8 nucleotides line up with TRBD2. Trimming removed 5 bases from V and 1 base from J; junction bases left unmatched: 8. This CDR3 comprises 16 residues. Germline V gives CDR1 MNHEY, CDR2 SVGEGT. The DNA for the CDR3 is TGTGCCAGCAGTCGGCCGGCGGGAGGAGGCACAGATACGCAGTATTTT. Translation: CASSRPAGGGTDTQYF.

This clone has more than one count but fewer than ten. The V and J genes are TRBV7-6 and TRBJ2-1; D possibly corresponds to TRBD1 (6 bases). Per the germline V gene, CDR1 is SGHVS and CDR2 is FNYEAQ. V lost 0 bases and J 3 bases, leaving 6 bases between the germline ends. This CDR3 comprises 14 residues. In DNA, the CDR3 is TGTGCCAGCAGCTTAGCGGACAGCTACAATGAGCAGTTCTTC. Its translation is CASSLADSYNEQFF.

V gene TRBV5-1 combines with J gene TRBJ2-7; D uncertain. V lost 4 bases and J lost 3, with 8 bases in between. Germline V lookup: CDR1 SGHRS, CDR2 YFSETQ. The CDR3 runs to 12 residues. The CDR3 DNA reads TGCGCCAGCAGCCACTACGACTACGAGCAGTACTTC. It specifies CASSHYDYEQYF.

This clone was detected only a few times. The chain uses TRBV6-5 and TRBJ2-7; TRBD1 aligns across 10 bases. Trimming cost V 4 bases and J 4 bases; bases outside gene matches: 10. This CDR3 region has 16 residues. CDR1 MNHEY and CDR2 SVGAGI come from the germline V gene. CDR3 in DNA: TGTGCCAGCAGTTCCTTCCGGGACAGGGGTTTGTACGAGCAGTACTTC. Its protein is CASSSFRDRGLYEQYF.

This sequence joins TRBV28 and TRBJ2-5; D uncertain. Between the trimmed V and J ends, which lost 5 bases and 0 bases, there was a span of 7 bases. The CDR3 covers 13 residues. Germline values: CDR1 MDHEN, CDR2 SYDVKM. The CDR3 loop is CASSPEYQETQYF. CDR3 sequence (DNA): TGTGCCAGCAGTCCAGAGTACCAAGAGACCCAGTACTTC.

The rearrangement links TRBV5-4 to TRBJ2-6, with no clear D. Germline V lookup: CDR1 SGHNT, CDR2 YYREEE (reference sequence). CDR3 length equals 14 residues. V was clipped by 2 bases and J by 0 bases, with 3 bases between them. This CDR3 is CASSFDSGANVLTF. The CDR3, as DNA: TGTGCCAGCAGCTTCGACTCTGGGGCCAACGTCCTGACTTTC.

The chain carries TRBV5-1 and TRBJ2-3; 8 nucleotides match TRBD1. V gave up 4 bases and J gave up 7 bases; unmatched junction bases: 8. Germline lookup yields CDR1 SGHRS and CDR2 YFSETQ. CDR3 length equals 14 residues. The CDR3 sequence is CASSTRQGWYTQYF. In DNA form, the CDR3 reads TGCGCCAGCAGCACACGACAGGGGTGGTATACGCAGTATTTT.

The chain combines TRBV7-9 with TRBJ1-2; D is unclear. V dropped 6 bases and J dropped 7 bases, with 15 bases sitting between them. The germline gives CDR1 SEHNR, CDR2 FQNEAQ (reference sequence). CDR3 length: 13 residues. The CDR3 nucleotides read TGTGCCAGCAGTCGTCTCGGATGGCCTGGCTACACCTTC. As protein: CASSRLGWPGYTF.

The gene calls are TRBV18 and TRBJ2-5; 7 bases agree with TRBD1. Germline lookup yields CDR1 KGHSH and CDR2 LQKENI. The CDR3 spans 15 residues. The J segment lost 2 bases and the V segment lost 2 bases, leaving 5 bases of the junction unmatched. The CDR3: CASSPGTAIQETQYF. DNA of the CDR3: TGTGCCAGCTCACCAGGGACAGCAATTCAAGAGACCCAGTACTTC. Full variable domain (outside the CDR3, taken from reference TRBV18 and TRBJ2-5): NAGVMQNPRHLVRRRGQEARLRCSPMKGHSHVYWYRQLPEEGLKFMVYLQKENIIDESGMPKERFSAEFPKEGPSILRIQQVVRGDSAAYFCASSPGTAIQETQYFGPGTRLLVL.

This chain connects TRBV27 to TRBJ2-2; D is ambiguous. Germline values: CDR1 MNHEY, CDR2 SMNVEV (reference sequence). The CDR3 loop spans 13 amino acids. Trimming took off 2 bases at V and 6 bases at J, with 7 bases between the two ends. In nucleotides, the CDR3 is TGTGCCAGCAGTTTAAGGGTCGCCGGGGAGCTGTTTTTT. Translated, it gives CASSLRVAGELFF.

Only a few counts were recorded for this clone. The chain employs TRBV5-1 and TRBJ1-6; D is possibly TRBD1 (6 bases). The CDR3 sequence is 14 residues long. The germline CDR1 and CDR2 sequences are SGHRS and YFSETQ. Trimming cost V 6 bases and J 9 bases, with 16 bases left between them. In nucleotides, the CDR3 is TGCGCCAGCACCATCGAGGGGGACGGTTCACCCCTCCACTTT. It specifies CASTIEGDGSPLHF.

The chain has TRBV11-3 and TRBJ2-3; no clear D. Germline V gives CDR1 SGHNT, CDR2 YENEEA. Trimming stripped 4 bases from V and 4 bases from J, with 9 bases between. This CDR3 spans 13 amino acids. The CDR3 sequence: CASSYMPPDTQYF. The CDR3, as DNA: TGTGCCAGCAGCTACATGCCCCCAGATACGCAGTATTTT.

The chain is built from TRBV5-1 and TRBJ2-1; TRBD2 agrees at 7 bases. Germline-derived CDR1 and CDR2 are SGHRS and YFSETQ. This CDR3 is built from 15 residues. With V trimmed by 2 bases and J by 7 bases, 9 bases remained unmatched. The CDR3, as DNA: TGCGCCAGCAGCTTCTGGGGCGAGGGAGGGAATGAGCAGTTCTTC. Translation gives CASSFWGEGGNEQFF.